Shown below are 25 T cell receptor beta chains from a single sample sequenced in a study of identical twins (dated by TCRdb to 2016 to 2018). Library generation was performed with 5' RACE. Data came from an Illumina HiSeq 2000. TCRdb trimmed public reads at Q25 via fastp, called clones via MiXCR and kept in-frame beta chains. One record per CDR3 amino acid sequence lists the most common genes and DNA. The sample table lists hundreds of thousands of distinct CDR3 sequences, 12% of them with a count of one. Jointly, the top ten make up around 1.5% of the sample. The same data also contributed to another study, on yellow fever vaccine responses in identical twins.

The source material was PBMCs. The receptors derive from a woman under 30 in good health.

This clonotype was seen at least ten times. The rearrangement joins TRBV5-1 to TRBJ2-7; D remains ambiguous. The V gene lost 4 bases and the J gene lost 2 bases, with 16 bases spanning the gap. The CDR3 has 15 residues. Germline values: CDR1 SGHRS, CDR2 YFSETQ. The CDR3, as DNA: TGCGCCAGCAGCCCGGGCGGAACTCCCCCCTACGAGCAGTACGTC. Encoded protein: CASSPGGTPPYEQYV.

This chain joins TRBV10-2 and TRBJ2-7; D possibly corresponds to TRBD1 (6 bases). The CDR3 has 12 residues. Germline CDR1 and CDR2: WSHSY and SAAADI. The ends were cut back, 10 bases at V and 7 bases at J, with 17 bases in the middle. This CDR3 reads CATETDSREQYV. The CDR3 coding sequence is TGCGCCACCGAAACGGACAGTCGAGAGCAGTACGTC.

The chain joins TRBV29-1 to TRBJ2-5; D is uncertain. CDR1 SQVTM and CDR2 ANQGSEA come from the germline V gene. The V and J ends lost 5 bases and 5 bases respectively, with 15 bases between them. The CDR3 runs to 13 residues. CDR3 sequence reads: CSVLKQARETQYF. The CDR3 DNA reads TGCAGCGTTCTAAAGCAGGCCCGGGAGACCCAGTACTTC. The variable domain in full, with the rest retrieved from reference TRBV29-1 and TRBJ2-5, is SAVISQKPSRDICQRGTSLTIQCQVDSQVTMMFWYRQQPGQSLTLIATANQGSEATYESGFVIDKFPISRPNLTFSTLTVSNMSPEDSSIYLCSVLKQARETQYFGPGTRLLVL.

This clonotype was observed many times. The chain carries TRBV12-3 or TRBV12-4 and TRBJ1-1, with D maybe TRBD1 (5 bases). Between the trimmed V and J ends, which lost 8 bases and 6 bases, there was a span of 16 bases. The CDR3 totals 13 residues. The CDR3 loop reads CASHDGGRAEAFF. As DNA, the CDR3 is TGTGCCAGCCACGACGGGGGTCGCGCTGAAGCTTTCTTT.

This clonotype occurred many times. V gene TRBV15 combines with J gene TRBJ2-1; no definite D call. The CDR3 consists of 15 residues. V gave up 1 base and J gave up 1 base, with 8 bases separating them. Germline V gene sequence: CDR1 LNHNV, CDR2 YYDKDF (reference sequence). The CDR3 sequence is CATSRVYGSYNEQFF. CDR3 nucleotide sequence: TGTGCCACCAGCAGAGTTTACGGATCCTACAATGAGCAGTTCTTC. Full variable domain (outside the CDR3, taken from reference TRBV15 and TRBJ2-1): DAMVIQNPRYQVTQFGKPVTLSCSQTLNHNVMYWYQQKSSQAPKLLFHYYDKDFNNEADTPDNFQSRRPNTSFCFLDIRSPGLGDTAMYLCATSRVYGSYNEQFFGPGTRLTVL.

Turning to this clonotype: The junction does not match germline at one end; this may be a read error. The chain employs TRBV6-1 and TRBJ1-2; TRBD1 matches 8 bases. The CDR3 extends over 15 amino acids. Germline loops: CDR1 MNHNS, CDR2 SASEGT. The CDR3 nucleotides read TGTGCCAGCCGTGAGGGGACAGGACTTGACTATGGCTACACCTTC. It specifies CASREGTGLDYGYTF.

This clonotype has only a few counts. The chain is built from TRBV27 and TRBJ2-1; D might be TRBD1 or TRBD2, each matching 5 bases. The CDR3 runs 15 residues. The V end was cut by 5 bases, the J end by 2 bases, with 13 bases between. CDR1 is MNHEY and CDR2 is SMNVEV in the germline V gene (reference sequence). CDR3: CASSQWDRTYNEQFF. The CDR3 nucleotides are TGTGCCAGCAGTCAATGGGACCGAACCTACAATGAGCAGTTCTTC.

This chain connects TRBV10-3 to TRBJ1-1; TRBD1 might be the D (6 bases). The germline gives CDR1 ENHRY, CDR2 SYGVKD. With 0 bases removed from V and 1 base from J, the gap between germline ends came to 9 bases. The CDR3 contains 15 residues. The CDR3 region is CAISESRGPNTEAFF. CDR3 in DNA: TGTGCCATCAGTGAGTCGCGGGGGCCGAACACTGAAGCTTTCTTT.

A single count supports this clonotype. CDR3 protein: CAISESLGHGGDIQYF. The CDR3 DNA sequence: TGTGCCATCAGTGAGTCGTTAGGACATGGAGGCGACATTCAGTACTTC. V is TRBV10-3 and J is TRBJ2-4; D possibly matches TRBD1 or TRBD2 (5 bases each). The CDR3 is 16 residues long. Germline CDR1 ENHRY, CDR2 SYGVKD. V shed 0 bases and J shed 8 bases, with 17 bases lying between them.

This clonotype was seen more than once but under ten times. The chain recombines TRBV6-6 with TRBJ2-7; no clear D gene. Germline CDR1 and CDR2: MNHNY and SVGAGI (reference sequence). Trimming took off 2 bases at V and 3 bases at J, with 5 bases between the two ends. This CDR3 is 12 amino acids long. The CDR3 loop is CASSYAGYEQYF. The CDR3 coding sequence is TGTGCCAGCAGTTACGCAGGCTACGAGCAGTACTTC.

This clonotype was seen at least ten times. The chain links TRBV28 to TRBJ1-6, with 9 bases lining up with TRBD1. The CDR3 runs to 13 residues. With 10 bases clipped from V and 9 bases from J, the junction kept 7 bases outside the gene matches. CDR1 is MDHEN, CDR2 SYDVKM, per germline. This CDR3 is CAITGTGLSPLHF. Written as DNA, the CDR3 is TGTGCCATCACCGGGACAGGGCTTTCACCCCTCCACTTT.

The sample holds a few counts of this clonotype. The chain links TRBV10-3 to TRBJ2-3; 7 bases map to TRBD2. Germline V CDR1 and CDR2: ENHRY, SYGVKD. This CDR3 is built from 17 residues. The V segment lost 3 bases and the J segment 3 bases; nucleotides outside the gene matches: 12. The CDR3 bases are TGTGCCATCAGTGACCCGGTGAAGGGGAGGGAAACAGATACGCAGTATTTT. This translates into CAISDPVKGRETDTQYF.

This clonotype was detected many times. The chain uses TRBV20-1 and TRBJ2-1, with 7 bases aligning to TRBD1. Germline V gives CDR1 DFQATT, CDR2 SNEGSKA (reference sequence). This CDR3 spans 13 amino acids. J lost 4 bases, V lost 5 bases, and 5 bases had no gene match. CDR3 amino acids: CSAPDRTYNEQFF. The CDR3 region has the DNA TGCAGTGCTCCGGACAGGACATACAATGAGCAGTTCTTC.

The chain recombines TRBV6-1 with TRBJ1-6; 8 nucleotides agree with TRBD1. The ends lost 6 bases at V and 4 bases at J; junction bases unmatched: 5. The CDR3 loop spans 15 amino acids. From germline, CDR1 is MNHNS and CDR2 SASEGT. The CDR3 DNA follows: TGTGCCAGCAGCACGGACAGGGCTTATAATTCACCCCTCCACTTT. Protein sequence: CASSTDRAYNSPLHF.

This clonotype was seen repeatedly, ten times or more. The J gene is TRBJ1-2, the V gene TRBV5-1; D is unclear. The V and J ends lost 4 bases and 2 bases respectively, with 9 bases between them. Germline lookup yields CDR1 SGHRS and CDR2 YFSETQ. The CDR3 extends over 13 amino acids. CDR3 sequence reads: CASSPDPNYGYTF. The CDR3 region has the DNA TGCGCCAGCAGCCCGGATCCCAACTATGGCTACACCTTC.

The genes are TRBV10-3 and TRBJ2-3; TRBD2 is a possible D gene (5 bases). This CDR3 comprises 17 residues. Germline assignment: CDR1 ENHRY and CDR2 SYGVKD. With 3 bases removed from V and 0 bases from J, the gap between germline ends came to 16 bases. CDR3 region: CAISDPPGSGSTDTQYF. The CDR3, as DNA: TGTGCCATCAGTGACCCCCCAGGAAGCGGTAGCACAGATACGCAGTATTTT.

The DNA of the CDR3 is TGTGCCAGCAGCTTAGCGAAAGGGGACAATGAGCAGTTCTTC. It is translated as CASSLAKGDNEQFF. The gene calls are TRBV7-8 and TRBJ2-1; TRBD1 is a possible D gene (5 bases). V shed 0 bases and J shed 5 bases, with 8 bases lying between them. Germline V gene sequence: CDR1 SGHVS, CDR2 FQNEAQ. The CDR3 contains 14 residues.

The chain has TRBV6-1 and TRBJ2-5, with 10 nucleotides matching TRBD2. The CDR3 has 17 residues. Germline V gene lookup returns CDR1 MNHNS and CDR2 SASEGT. Losses at the gene ends were 8 bases for V and 0 bases for J; bases not matched to a gene: 12. The CDR3 here is CASLQGGLAENQETQYF. The CDR3, as DNA: TGTGCCAGCCTCCAGGGTGGACTAGCGGAGAACCAAGAGACCCAGTACTTC.

This chain joins TRBV20-1 and TRBJ2-2, with a weak D call TRBD2 (6 bases). Per germline, CDR1 DFQATT and CDR2 SNEGSKA (reference sequence). The length of the CDR3 is 15 residues. V lost 0 bases and J 3 bases, leaving 11 bases between the germline ends. CDR3 nucleotide sequence: TGCAGTGCTAGAGATCGGCGGGGCCACACCGGGGAGCTGTTTTTT. Protein sequence: CSARDRRGHTGELFF.

This clonotype was counted at least ten times. This chain uses TRBV5-1 with TRBJ2-7, with 8 positions matching TRBD2. The CDR3 extends over 15 amino acids. Trimming took 4 bases from V and 5 from J; bases not matched to a gene: 11. Germline V lookup: CDR1 SGHRS, CDR2 YFSETQ. The CDR3 reads CASSISGREPHEQYF. The CDR3 bases are TGCGCCAGCAGCATCAGCGGGAGAGAGCCCCACGAGCAGTACTTC.

This clonotype was detected ten times or more. The chain links TRBV10-3 to TRBJ2-3; 8 bases line up with TRBD1. Germline assignment: CDR1 ENHRY and CDR2 SYGVKD. Unmatched junction bases numbered 8, after V lost 9 bases and J lost 3 bases. This CDR3 contains 14 residues. In DNA, the CDR3 is TGTGCCATTCTAGACAGGGGAACTACAGATACGCAGTATTTT. The encoded protein is CAILDRGTTDTQYF.

The genes are TRBV6-1 and TRBJ2-1; 9 nucleotides line up with TRBD2. V gave up 5 bases and J gave up 6 bases; unmatched junction bases: 11. The germline V gene has CDR1 MNHNS and CDR2 SASEGT. The CDR3 is 16 residues long. In DNA form, the CDR3 reads TGTGCCAGCAGTCCCAGAGCGGGAGGACACTTCAATGAGCAGTTCTTC. The encoded protein is CASSPRAGGHFNEQFF.

There are many counts of this clonotype. The genes are TRBV7-9 and TRBJ1-3; D is unclear. The CDR3 has 13 amino acids. Trimming pared 2 bases from V and 4 bases from J, leaving 6 bases between. Germline V lookup: CDR1 SEHNR, CDR2 FQNEAQ (reference sequence). CDR3 sequence (DNA): TGTGCCAGCAGCTTACAAGAGGGAAACACCATATATTTT. Translated, it gives CASSLQEGNTIYF. Variable domain in full (rest from reference TRBV7-9 and TRBJ1-3): DTGVSQNPRHKITKRGQNVTFRCDPISEHNRLYWYRQTLGQGPEFLTYFQNEAQLEKSRLLSDRFSAERPKGSFSTLEIQRTEQGDSAMYLCASSLQEGNTIYFGEGSWLTVV.

This chain links TRBV12-5 with TRBJ2-1, with D unclear. CDR3 size: 11 residues. Trimming removed 1 base from V and 12 bases from J, with 7 bases in between. Per germline, CDR1 LGHNT and CDR2 FRNRAP. The DNA for the CDR3 is TGTGCTAGTGGTTTGGGGGTTGGGCAGTTCTTC. This translates into CASGLGVGQFF.

This rearrangement joins TRBV14 to TRBJ2-1; TRBD2 aligns across 9 bases. The J segment lost 7 bases and the V segment lost 4 bases, leaving 11 bases of the junction unmatched. The germline gives CDR1 SGHDN, CDR2 FVKESK. CDR3 length equals 16 residues. The CDR3 is CASSRFSGGPGNEQFF. CDR3 bases: TGTGCCAGCAGCCGTTTTAGCGGGGGCCCCGGGAATGAGCAGTTCTTC.